This TCR beta chain originates from a study of control samples from healthy donors and cancer patients. Measured with immunoSEQ multiplex PCR; TCRdb has only the in-frame clones, and not every one. The data hold approximately 86,000 clones, with 85% to 95% observed a single time. Material for sequencing was blood. The sequence was obtained from a woman aged 25-40 years in good health.

Written as DNA, the CDR3 is TGCAGCGTTGTGGTGGGGGCCACAGATACGCAGTATTTT. Its translation is CSVVVGATDTQYF. The rearrangement uses TRBV29-1 and TRBJ2-3, with D tentatively TRBD1 (6 bases). Germline CDR1 and CDR2: SQVTM and ANQGSEA. Trimming left V 4 bases short and J 2 bases short, with 10 bases between. This CDR3 has 13 residues.